This passage covers 30 T cell receptor beta chains from one sample sequenced in a study of T cells expressing NK-cell markers (dated by TCRdb to 2019 to 2021). Libraries were built with 5' RACE. The sample was run on an Illumina HiSeq 2000. TCRdb reprocessed the public reads and reports one entry per CDR3 protein sequence, without DNA. The sample's table lists a count of approximately 170,000 distinct CDR3 sequences. The ten biggest clones cover 20% of the sample. The specimen sequenced was blood T cells: a sorted CD56 or NKG2C T cell subset, CD4+ or CD8+ T cells, or bulk PBMC T cells (not recorded which). All receptors derive from a man aged 18-70 years in good health.

Here the CDR3 reads CSAIQGAPGDQPQHF. V usage is TRBV20-1 and J usage is TRBJ1-5; TCRdb proposes TRBD1, but this gene call is untestable without DNA. Germline-derived CDR1 and CDR2 are DFQATT and SNEGSKA (reference sequence). The CDR3 is made up of 15 amino acids.

CDR3 amino acids: CASSLMQEETQYF. V gene TRBV12-3 or TRBV12-4 combines with J gene TRBJ2-5. The CDR3 is 13 residues long.

The chain recombines TRBV7-8 with TRBJ2-7; lacking DNA, the TRBD1 call made by TCRdb goes unchecked. Germline loops: CDR1 SGHVS, CDR2 FQNEAQ. The CDR3 extends over 14 amino acids. This CDR3 is CASSSDRLTYEQYF.

The chain carries TRBV9 and TRBJ1-2. CDR1 and CDR2 (germline): SGDLS, YYNGEE. CDR3 size: 15 residues. The CDR3 sequence is CASSVASGLFYGYTF.

The chain couples TRBV7-9 to TRBJ2-1; TCRdb returns TRBD1, unconfirmable since there is no DNA. Germline V lookup: CDR1 SEHNR, CDR2 FQNEAQ (reference sequence). This CDR3 is built from 13 residues. CDR3 amino acids: CASKRQGRYEQFF.

The chain employs TRBV19 and TRBJ1-5; TCRdb reports TRBD1, a call that lacks DNA to check it against. CDR3 length equals 13 residues. Germline lookup yields CDR1 LNHDA and CDR2 SQIVND (reference sequence). CDR3 protein: CARPTGHYQPQHF. The full variable domain, completed using reference TRBV19 and TRBJ1-5, is DGGITQSPKYLFRKEGQNVTLSCEQNLNHDAMYWYRQDPGQGLRLIYYSQIVNDFQKGDIAEGYSVSREKKESFPLTVTSAQKNPTAFYLCARPTGHYQPQHFGDGTRLSIL.

The genes are TRBV6-1 and TRBJ1-1. Germline V gene data show CDR1 as MNHNS and CDR2 as SASEGT. The CDR3 is 13 residues long. The CDR3 spells CASIQGSNTEAFF.

V and J are TRBV11-2 and TRBJ2-7. The CDR3 has 14 residues. Germline-derived CDR1 and CDR2 are SGHAT and FQNNGV. CDR3 region: CASSLEYTPYEQYF.

The J gene is TRBJ2-1, the V gene TRBV7-8; the D call of TRBD2 rests on TCRdb alone, since no DNA is present to check it. This CDR3 comprises 15 residues. Germline CDR1 and CDR2: SGHVS and FQNEAQ. The CDR3 here is CASSNLAGAYNEQFF.

This chain uses TRBV9 with TRBJ2-2; absent DNA, TCRdb's TRBD2 call cannot be checked. The CDR3 is 16 residues long. The germline V gene encodes CDR1 SGDLS and CDR2 YYNGEE. CDR3 in amino acids: CASSEYGTLHTGELFF.

CDR3 protein: CASSLEGTGGEGTGELFF. This chain connects TRBV5-1 to TRBJ2-2; TCRdb calls TRBD1, which cannot be checked without DNA. The CDR3 spans 18 residues. The germline CDR1 and CDR2 sequences are SGHRS and YFSETQ.

The chain carries TRBV7-6 and TRBJ2-5. The CDR3 spans 14 residues. CDR1 and CDR2 (germline): SGHVS, FNYEAQ. This CDR3 reads CASSLAAIQETQYF. The full variable domain, in which reference TRBV7-6 and TRBJ2-5 provide the parts outside the CDR3, is GAGVSQSPRYKVTKRGQDVALRCDPISGHVSLYWYRQALGQGPEFLTYFNYEAQQDKSGLPNDRFSAERPEGSISTLTIQRTEQRDSAMYRCASSLAAIQETQYFGPGTRLLVL.

The chain is built from TRBV12-3 or TRBV12-4 and TRBJ1-1. This CDR3 has 14 residues. CDR3 loop: CASSLTTANTEAFF.

The gene calls are TRBV11-3 and TRBJ1-1; TCRdb calls TRBD1, which cannot be checked without DNA. The V gene's germline CDR1 is SGHNT and CDR2 YENEEA. The CDR3 spans 13 residues. CDR3 sequence: CASSQGGGAEAFF.

The J gene is TRBJ2-7, the V gene TRBV5-4; lacking DNA, the TRBD1 call made by TCRdb goes unchecked. CDR3 size: 15 residues. Per germline, CDR1 SGHNT and CDR2 YYREEE (reference sequence). The CDR3 reads CASSPPGTGWREQYF.

The gene calls are TRBV12-3 or TRBV12-4 and TRBJ1-2. CDR3 length equals 11 residues. The CDR3: CASSYKDGYTF.

The chain is built from TRBV11-3 and TRBJ2-1; the TRBD2 assignment by TCRdb is unverifiable without DNA. Germline assignment: CDR1 SGHNT and CDR2 YENEEA. The length of the CDR3 is 16 residues. The CDR3 spells CASSLVPAGGRDEQFF.

J is TRBJ1-5 and V is TRBV7-8. CDR1 is SGHVS and CDR2 is FQNEAQ in the germline V gene. The CDR3 has 12 amino acids. CDR3 amino acids: CASSAVNQPQHF.

The rearrangement uses TRBV11-2 and TRBJ1-4; TCRdb lists TRBD1, though no DNA is available to test this call. Germline V CDR1 and CDR2: SGHAT, FQNNGV. The CDR3 is made up of 15 amino acids. CDR3 sequence: CASSLEATVNEKLFF.

The chain combines TRBV5-1 with TRBJ2-7; TCRdb proposes TRBD2, but this gene call is untestable without DNA. This CDR3 is built from 18 residues. Germline V gives CDR1 SGHRS, CDR2 YFSETQ. The CDR3 here is CASSSWASGGLSSYEQYF.

This sequence joins TRBV3-1 and TRBJ2-5. The CDR3 runs 16 residues. Germline CDR1 is LGHDT and CDR2 is YNNKEL (reference sequence). CDR3 region: CASSQDSIGFQETQYF.

The chain has TRBV7-9 and TRBJ2-2; TCRdb outputs TRBD2, but without DNA this stays unchecked. The CDR3 length is 17 residues. Germline V lookup: CDR1 SEHNR, CDR2 FQNEAQ (reference sequence). Here the CDR3 reads CASSPTSGDANTGELFF.

This rearrangement joins TRBV11-2 to TRBJ2-2; the D call from TCRdb, TRBD1, cannot be confirmed without DNA. CDR1 SGHAT and CDR2 FQNNGV come from the germline V gene. The CDR3 totals 16 residues. CDR3 protein: CASSSRTGGGTGELFF.

J is TRBJ2-5 and V is TRBV5-3. TRBV5-3 is designated an ORF whose function remains uncertain. The CDR3 runs to 14 residues. CDR3 region: CARSLGQRQETQYF.

The J gene is TRBJ2-3, the V gene TRBV2; TCRdb returns TRBD2, unconfirmable since there is no DNA. The germline V gene encodes CDR1 SNHLY and CDR2 FYNNEI. This CDR3 region has 15 residues. The chain's CDR3 is CASRAQPGSTDTQYF.

V and J are TRBV7-8 and TRBJ2-5; TCRdb indicates TRBD1, and absent DNA this call remains unverified. From germline, CDR1 is SGHVS and CDR2 FQNEAQ. The CDR3 sequence is 16 residues long. The CDR3 region is CASSWDAPYLQETQYF.

The chain employs TRBV27 and TRBJ2-1; TCRdb proposes TRBD1, but this gene call is untestable without DNA. This CDR3 is 14 amino acids long. CDR1 and CDR2 (germline): MNHEY, SMNVEV (reference sequence). The CDR3 protein is CASKGVTSYNEQFF.

This rearrangement joins TRBV19 to TRBJ2-1; the TCRdb D gene call, TRBD2, has no DNA to confirm it. The germline gives CDR1 LNHDA, CDR2 SQIVND (reference sequence). The CDR3 contains 13 residues. The CDR3 spells CASTLGSYNEQFF.

The chain carries TRBV2 and TRBJ1-1; the D call from TCRdb, TRBD1, cannot be confirmed without DNA. This CDR3 region has 19 residues. Germline V gives CDR1 SNHLY, CDR2 FYNNEI. CDR3 amino acids: CASSERGQGSGGLNTEAFF.

The chain combines TRBV5-1 with TRBJ2-5; checking the TCRdb D call of TRBD1 is not possible without DNA. CDR1 SGHRS and CDR2 YFSETQ come from the germline V gene. The CDR3 has 14 amino acids. The CDR3 sequence is CASSPGTGFETQYF.